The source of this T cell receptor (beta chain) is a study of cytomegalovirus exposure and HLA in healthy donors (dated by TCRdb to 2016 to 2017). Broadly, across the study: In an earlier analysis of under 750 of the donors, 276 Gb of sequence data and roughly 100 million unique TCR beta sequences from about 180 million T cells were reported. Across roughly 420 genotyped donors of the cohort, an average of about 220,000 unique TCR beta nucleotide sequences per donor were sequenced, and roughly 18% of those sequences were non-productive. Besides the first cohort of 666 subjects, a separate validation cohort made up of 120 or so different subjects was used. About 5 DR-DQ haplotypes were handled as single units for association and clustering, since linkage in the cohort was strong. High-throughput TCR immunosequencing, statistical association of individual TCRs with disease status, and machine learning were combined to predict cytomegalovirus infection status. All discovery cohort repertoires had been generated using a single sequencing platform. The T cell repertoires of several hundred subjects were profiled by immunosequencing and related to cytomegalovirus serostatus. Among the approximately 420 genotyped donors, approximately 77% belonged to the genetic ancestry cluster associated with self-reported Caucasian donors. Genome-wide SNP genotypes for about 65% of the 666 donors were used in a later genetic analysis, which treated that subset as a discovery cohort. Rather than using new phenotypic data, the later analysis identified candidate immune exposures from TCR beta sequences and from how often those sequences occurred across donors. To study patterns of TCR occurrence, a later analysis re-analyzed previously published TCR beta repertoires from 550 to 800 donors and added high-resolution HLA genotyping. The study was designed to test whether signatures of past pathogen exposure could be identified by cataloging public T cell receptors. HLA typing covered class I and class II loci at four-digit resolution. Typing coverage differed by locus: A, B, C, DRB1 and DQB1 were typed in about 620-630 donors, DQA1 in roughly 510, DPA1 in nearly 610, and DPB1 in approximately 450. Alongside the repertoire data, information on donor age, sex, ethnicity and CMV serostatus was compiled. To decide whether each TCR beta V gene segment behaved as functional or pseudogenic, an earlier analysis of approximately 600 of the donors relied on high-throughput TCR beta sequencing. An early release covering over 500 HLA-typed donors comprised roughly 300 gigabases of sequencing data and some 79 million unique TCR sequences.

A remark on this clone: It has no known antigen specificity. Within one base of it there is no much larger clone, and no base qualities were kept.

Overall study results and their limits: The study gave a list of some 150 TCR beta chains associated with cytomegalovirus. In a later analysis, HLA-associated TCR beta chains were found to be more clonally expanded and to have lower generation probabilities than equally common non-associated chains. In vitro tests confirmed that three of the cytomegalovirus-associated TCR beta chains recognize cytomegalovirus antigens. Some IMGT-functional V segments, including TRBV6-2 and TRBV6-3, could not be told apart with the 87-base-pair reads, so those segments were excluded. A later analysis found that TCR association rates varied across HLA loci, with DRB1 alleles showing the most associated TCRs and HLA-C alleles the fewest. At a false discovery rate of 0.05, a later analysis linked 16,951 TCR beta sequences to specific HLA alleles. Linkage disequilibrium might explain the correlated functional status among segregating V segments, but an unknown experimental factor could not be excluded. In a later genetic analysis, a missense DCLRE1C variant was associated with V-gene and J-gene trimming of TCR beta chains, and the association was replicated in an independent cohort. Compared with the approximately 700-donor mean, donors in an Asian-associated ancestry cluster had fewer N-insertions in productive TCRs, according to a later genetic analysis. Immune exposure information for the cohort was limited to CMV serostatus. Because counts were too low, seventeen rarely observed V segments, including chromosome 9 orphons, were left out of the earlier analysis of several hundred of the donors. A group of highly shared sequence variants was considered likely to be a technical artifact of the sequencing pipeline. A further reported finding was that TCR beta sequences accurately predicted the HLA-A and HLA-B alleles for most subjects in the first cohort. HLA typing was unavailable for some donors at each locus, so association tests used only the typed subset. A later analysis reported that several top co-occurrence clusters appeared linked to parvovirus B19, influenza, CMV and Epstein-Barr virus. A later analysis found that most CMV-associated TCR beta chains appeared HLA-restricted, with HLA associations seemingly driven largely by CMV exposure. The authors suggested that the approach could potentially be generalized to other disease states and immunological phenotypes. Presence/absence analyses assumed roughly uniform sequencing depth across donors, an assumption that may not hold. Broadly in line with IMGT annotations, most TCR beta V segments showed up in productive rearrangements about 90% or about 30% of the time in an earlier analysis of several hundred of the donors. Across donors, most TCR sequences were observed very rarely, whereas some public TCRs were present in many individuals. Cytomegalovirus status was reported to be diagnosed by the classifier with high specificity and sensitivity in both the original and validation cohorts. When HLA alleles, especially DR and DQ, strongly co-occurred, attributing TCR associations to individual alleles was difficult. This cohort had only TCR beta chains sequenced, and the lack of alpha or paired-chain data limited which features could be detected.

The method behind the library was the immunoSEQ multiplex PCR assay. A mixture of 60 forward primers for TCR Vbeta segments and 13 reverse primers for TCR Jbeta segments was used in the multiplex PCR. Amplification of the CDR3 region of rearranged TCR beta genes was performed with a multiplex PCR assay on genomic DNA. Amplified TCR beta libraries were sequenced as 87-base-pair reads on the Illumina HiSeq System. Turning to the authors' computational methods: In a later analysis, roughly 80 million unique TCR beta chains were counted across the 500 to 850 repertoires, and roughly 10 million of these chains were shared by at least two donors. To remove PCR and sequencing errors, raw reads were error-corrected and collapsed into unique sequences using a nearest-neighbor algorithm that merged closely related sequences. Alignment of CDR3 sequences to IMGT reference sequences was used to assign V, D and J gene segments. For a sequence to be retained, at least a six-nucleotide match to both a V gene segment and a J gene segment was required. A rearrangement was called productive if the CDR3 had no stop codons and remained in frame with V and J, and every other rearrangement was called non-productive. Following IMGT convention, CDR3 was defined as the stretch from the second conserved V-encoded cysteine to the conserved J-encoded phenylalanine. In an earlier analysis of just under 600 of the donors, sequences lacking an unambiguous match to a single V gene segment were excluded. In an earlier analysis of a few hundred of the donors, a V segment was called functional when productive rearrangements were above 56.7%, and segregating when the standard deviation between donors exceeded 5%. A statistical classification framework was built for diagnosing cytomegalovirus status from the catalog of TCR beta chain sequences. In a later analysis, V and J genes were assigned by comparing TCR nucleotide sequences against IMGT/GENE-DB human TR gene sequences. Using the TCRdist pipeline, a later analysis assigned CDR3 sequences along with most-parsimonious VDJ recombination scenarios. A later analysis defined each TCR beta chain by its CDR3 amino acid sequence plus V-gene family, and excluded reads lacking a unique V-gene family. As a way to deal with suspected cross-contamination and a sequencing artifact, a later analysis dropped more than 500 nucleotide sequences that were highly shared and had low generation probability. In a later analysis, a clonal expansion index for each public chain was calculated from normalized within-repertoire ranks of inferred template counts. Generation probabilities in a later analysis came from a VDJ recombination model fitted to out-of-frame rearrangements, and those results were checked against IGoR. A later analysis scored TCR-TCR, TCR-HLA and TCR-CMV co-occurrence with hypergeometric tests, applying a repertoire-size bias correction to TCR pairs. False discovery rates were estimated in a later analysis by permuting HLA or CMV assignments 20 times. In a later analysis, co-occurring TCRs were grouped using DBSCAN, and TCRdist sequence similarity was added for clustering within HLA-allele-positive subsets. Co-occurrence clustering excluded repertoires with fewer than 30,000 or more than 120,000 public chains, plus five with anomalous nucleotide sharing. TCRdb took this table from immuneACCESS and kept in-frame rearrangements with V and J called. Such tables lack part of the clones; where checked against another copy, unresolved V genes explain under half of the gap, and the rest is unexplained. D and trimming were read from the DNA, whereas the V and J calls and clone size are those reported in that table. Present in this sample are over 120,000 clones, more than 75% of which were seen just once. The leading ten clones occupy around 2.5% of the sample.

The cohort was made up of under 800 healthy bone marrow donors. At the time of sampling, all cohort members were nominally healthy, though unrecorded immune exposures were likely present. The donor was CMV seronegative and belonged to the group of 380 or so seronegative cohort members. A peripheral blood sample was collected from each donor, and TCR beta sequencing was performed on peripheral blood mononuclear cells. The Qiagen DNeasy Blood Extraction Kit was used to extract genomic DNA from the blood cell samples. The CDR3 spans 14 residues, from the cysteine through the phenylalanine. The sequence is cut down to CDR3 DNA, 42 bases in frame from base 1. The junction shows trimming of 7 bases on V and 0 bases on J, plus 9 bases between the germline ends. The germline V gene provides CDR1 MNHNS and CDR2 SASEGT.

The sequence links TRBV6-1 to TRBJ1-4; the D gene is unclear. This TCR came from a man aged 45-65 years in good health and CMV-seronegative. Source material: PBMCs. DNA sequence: TGTGCCAGCAACGACATGACAACTAATGAAAAACTGTTTTTT. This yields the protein CASNDMTTNEKLFF.